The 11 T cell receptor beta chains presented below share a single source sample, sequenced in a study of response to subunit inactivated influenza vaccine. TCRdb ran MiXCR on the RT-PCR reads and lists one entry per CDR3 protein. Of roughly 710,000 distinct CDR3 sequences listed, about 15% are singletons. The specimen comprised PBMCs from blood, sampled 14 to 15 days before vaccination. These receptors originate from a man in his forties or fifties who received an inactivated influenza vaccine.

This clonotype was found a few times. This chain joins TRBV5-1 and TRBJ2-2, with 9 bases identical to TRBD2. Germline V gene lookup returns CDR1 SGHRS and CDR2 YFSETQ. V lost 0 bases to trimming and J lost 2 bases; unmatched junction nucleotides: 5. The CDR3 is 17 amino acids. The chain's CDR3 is CASSLGLAGYNTGELFF. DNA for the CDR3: TGCGCCAGCAGCTTGGGGCTAGCGGGGTATAACACCGGGGAGCTGTTTTTT.

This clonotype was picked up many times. The CDR3 nucleotides read TGTGCCAGCAGCTTAGGCGTAGATACTGAAGCTTTCTTT. Encoded protein: CASSLGVDTEAFF. The chain is built from TRBV7-2 and TRBJ1-1; no reliable D call. The germline gives CDR1 SGHTA, CDR2 FQGNSA. Trimming stripped 1 base from V and 5 bases from J, with 8 bases between. The CDR3 extends over 13 amino acids.

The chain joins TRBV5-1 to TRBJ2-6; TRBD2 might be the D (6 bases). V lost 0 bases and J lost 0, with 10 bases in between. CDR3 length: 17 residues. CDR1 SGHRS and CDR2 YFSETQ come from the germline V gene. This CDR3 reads CASSLAAGNSGANVLTF. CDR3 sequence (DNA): TGCGCCAGCAGCTTGGCCGCGGGAAACTCTGGGGCCAACGTCCTGACTTTC.

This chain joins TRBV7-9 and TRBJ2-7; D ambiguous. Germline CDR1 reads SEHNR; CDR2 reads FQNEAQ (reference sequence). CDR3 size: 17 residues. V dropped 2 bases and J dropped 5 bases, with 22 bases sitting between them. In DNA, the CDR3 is TGTGCCAGCAGCTTATATGCGACGGCCATCCCTTCGAACGAGCAGTACTTC. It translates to CASSLYATAIPSNEQYF.

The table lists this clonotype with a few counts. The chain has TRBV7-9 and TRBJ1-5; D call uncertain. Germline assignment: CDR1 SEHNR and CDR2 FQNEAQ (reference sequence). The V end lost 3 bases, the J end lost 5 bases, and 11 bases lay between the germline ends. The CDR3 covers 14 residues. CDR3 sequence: CASSFAAGDQPQHF. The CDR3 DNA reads TGTGCCAGCAGCTTTGCGGCAGGCGATCAGCCCCAGCATTTT.

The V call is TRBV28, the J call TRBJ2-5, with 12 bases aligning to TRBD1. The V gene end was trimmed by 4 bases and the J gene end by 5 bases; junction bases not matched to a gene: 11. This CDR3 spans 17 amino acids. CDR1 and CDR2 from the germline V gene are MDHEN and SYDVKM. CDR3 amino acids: CASSSIVGQGAWETQYF. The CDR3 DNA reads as TGTGCCAGCAGTTCTATTGTGGGACAGGGGGCTTGGGAGACCCAGTACTTC.

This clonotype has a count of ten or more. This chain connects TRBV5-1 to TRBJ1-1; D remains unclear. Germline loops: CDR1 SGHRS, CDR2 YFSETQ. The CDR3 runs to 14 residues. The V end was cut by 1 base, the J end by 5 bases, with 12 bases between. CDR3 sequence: CASSLNLGRTEAFF. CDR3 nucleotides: TGCGCCAGCAGCTTGAATTTAGGGCGGACTGAAGCTTTCTTT.

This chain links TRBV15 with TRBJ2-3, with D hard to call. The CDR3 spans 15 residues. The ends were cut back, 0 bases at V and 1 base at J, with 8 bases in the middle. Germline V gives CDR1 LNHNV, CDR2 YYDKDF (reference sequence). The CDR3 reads CATSRDIGGTDTQYF. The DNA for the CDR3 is TGTGCCACCAGCAGAGATATTGGGGGCACAGATACGCAGTATTTT. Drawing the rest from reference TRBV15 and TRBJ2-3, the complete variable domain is DAMVIQNPRYQVTQFGKPVTLSCSQTLNHNVMYWYQQKSSQAPKLLFHYYDKDFNNEADTPDNFQSRRPNTSFCFLDIRSPGLGDTAMYLCATSRDIGGTDTQYFGPGTRLTVL.

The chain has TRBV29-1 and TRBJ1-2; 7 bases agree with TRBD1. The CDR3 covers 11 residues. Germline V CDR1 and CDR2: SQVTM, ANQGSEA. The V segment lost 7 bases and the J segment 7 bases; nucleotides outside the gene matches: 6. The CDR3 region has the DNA TGCAGCGCTGACAGGGTCGGTGGCTACACCTTC. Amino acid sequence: CSADRVGGYTF.

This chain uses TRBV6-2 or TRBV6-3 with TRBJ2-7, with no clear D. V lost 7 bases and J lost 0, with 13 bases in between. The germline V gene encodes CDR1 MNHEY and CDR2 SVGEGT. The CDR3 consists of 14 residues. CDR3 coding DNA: TGTGCCAGCACTTTACTCATGGGCTCCTACGAGCAGTACTTC. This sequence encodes CASTLLMGSYEQYF.

CDR3 coding DNA: TGTGCCAGCAGTTACTCGGCTAGCGGGAGTTTAACAGATACGCAGTATTTT. The encoded protein is CASSYSASGSLTDTQYF. J is TRBJ2-3 and V is TRBV6-5; 10 bases are shared with TRBD2. J gave up 3 bases and V 0 bases, and 6 bases lay outside the gene matches. The CDR3 covers 17 residues. CDR1 is MNHEY and CDR2 is SVGAGI in the germline V gene.